Described below is a single TCR beta chain sequence and its context. Only in-frame clones appear in the TCRdb table, and some are missing; sequencing was by immunoSEQ multiplex PCR. The data show around 36,000 clones, approximately 90% seen once. The source of the sample is a study of T cell changes during pregnancy in multiple sclerosis. The sample was CD4+ T cells from peripheral blood mononuclear cells, taken in the third trimester of pregnancy. The TCR sequence derives from a female donor with multiple sclerosis, enrolled in a pregnancy study.

The CDR3 coding sequence is TGTGCCACACGGGGGGGAGGGTTGGACTATGGCTACACCTTC. Translating gives CATRGGGLDYGYTF. The chain recombines TRBV6-5 with TRBJ1-2; D perhaps matches TRBD1 (5 bases). Trimming stripped 10 bases from V and 3 bases from J, with 18 bases between. There are 14 residues in the CDR3. Germline V gene lookup returns CDR1 MNHEY and CDR2 SVGAGI.